This is a list of T cell receptor beta chains from one sample in a study of blood T cell repertoires in COVID-19. Measured with immunoSEQ multiplex PCR; TCRdb has only the in-frame clones, and not every one. The sample holds some 220,000 clones; around 82% are singletons and the top ten take roughly 2.4%. What was sequenced was peripheral blood. Receptor source: a woman in her sixties with acute or convalescent COVID-19. Each CDR3 is given with its conserved first and last residue. The order of the fields is J gene, D gene, V gene, clone size, CDR3 protein, CDR3 DNA. D genes are given only for firm matches. Clone size is not always given. Where it is, it says once, few, many or a class for expanded clones.

>TRBJ1-5|.|TRBV6-5|.
CASSRTQNQPQHF
TGTGCCAGCAGTAGAACCCAGAATCAGCCCCAGCATTTT
>TRBJ2-5|.|TRBV5-1|.
CASSPGTAKETQYF
TGCGCCAGCAGCCCCGGCACAGCAAAAGAGACCCAGTACTTC
>TRBJ2-3|TRBD2|TRBV7-2|.
CASSLLAGGPTDTQYF
TGTGCCAGCAGCTTGTTAGCGGGGGGCCCCACAGATACGCAGTATTTT
>TRBJ2-7|.|TRBV7-9|.
CASSLSGLNYEQYF
TGTGCCAGCAGCTTGAGCGGGCTTAACTACGAGCAGTACTTC
>TRBJ1-1|.|TRBV6-1|once
CASSEQIAGTEAFF
TGTGCCAGCAGTGAGCAGATCGCAGGAACTGAAGCTTTCTTT
>TRBJ2-1|TRBD1|TRBV4-2|.
CASSQLQGQSSYNEQFF
TGTGCCAGCAGCCAACTGCAGGGACAGAGCTCCTACAATGAGCAGTTCTTC
>TRBJ1-6|.|TRBV6-5|.
CASSQARGDSSPLHF
TGTGCCAGCAGTCAGGCGCGCGGCGACAGTTCACCCCTCCACTTT
>TRBJ1-2|.|TRBV19|few
CASSRGAGILAF
TGTGCCAGTAGTCGGGGGGCCGGGATCTTGGCCTTC
>TRBJ2-6|.|TRBV28|.
CASTTSLSSGANVLTF
TGTGCCAGCACTACTTCGTTGAGCTCTGGGGCCAACGTCCTGACTTTC
>TRBJ1-2|.|TRBV12-3/TRBV12-4|.
CATREQGGYGYTF
TGTGCCACCCGGGAGCAGGGCGGGTATGGCTACACCTTC
>TRBJ2-5|TRBD2|TRBV6-2/TRBV6-3|.
CASSRVPGLAGGPQETQYF
TGTGCCAGCAGCAGAGTTCCGGGACTAGCGGGGGGACCACAAGAGACCCAGTACTTC
>TRBJ2-1|.|TRBV19|.
CASSILITRENEQFF
TGTGCCAGTAGTATCCTAATCACTAGGGAGAATGAGCAGTTCTTC
>TRBJ2-2|.|TRBV12-3/TRBV12-4|.
CASSLGREGELFF
TGTGCCAGCAGTTTGGGCAGGGAAGGGGAGCTGTTTTTT
>TRBJ2-7|.|TRBV7-2|.
CASSYSLTTVSYEQYF
TGTGCCAGCAGCTATTCACTGACAACAGTCTCCTACGAGCAGTACTTC
>TRBJ1-4|TRBD1|TRBV9|.
CASSPTGGNEKLFF
TGTGCCAGCAGCCCGACAGGGGGAAATGAAAAACTGTTTTTT
>TRBJ2-2|.|TRBV5-1|once
CASSLAGEGTGELFF
TGCGCCAGCAGCTTGGCAGGGGAGGGCACCGGGGAGCTGTTTTTT
>TRBJ1-2|TRBD1|TRBV5-6|.
CASSPGTAYGYTF
TGTGCCAGCAGCCCCGGGACAGCCTATGGCTACACCTTC
>TRBJ2-5|TRBD2|TRBV3-1/TRBV3-2|.
CASSLYTGTSGGRQYQETQYF
TGTGCCAGCAGCCTCTACACCGGGACTAGCGGGGGGCGACAGTACCAAGAGACCCAGTACTTC
>TRBJ1-2|.|TRBV30|.
CAWRFGGGYTF
TGTGCCTGGAGGTTCGGAGGCGGCTACACCTTC
>TRBJ2-3|.|TRBV9|once
CASSVEGGAGTDTQYF
TGTGCCAGCAGCGTAGAAGGGGGCGCGGGAACAGATACGCAGTATTTT
>TRBJ1-1|.|TRBV3-1/TRBV3-2|.
CASSQDGNTEAFF
TGTGCCAGCAGCCAAGACGGTAACACTGAAGCTTTCTTT
>TRBJ1-5|.|TRBV6-5|.
CASSLPGEGQPQHF
TGTGCCAGCAGTCTCCCCGGGGAAGGGCAGCCCCAGCATTTT
>TRBJ1-5|.|TRBV6-6|.
CASSYSRGNQPQHF
TGTGCCAGCAGTTACTCGAGAGGGAATCAGCCCCAGCATTTT
>TRBJ1-1|.|TRBV4-1|.
CASSHGGEYTEAFF
TGCGCCAGCAGCCACGGAGGGGAGTACACTGAAGCTTTCTTT
>TRBJ2-1|.|TRBV27|.
CASRHSYNEQFF
TGTGCCAGCAGGCACAGCTACAATGAGCAGTTCTTC
>TRBJ1-2|TRBD1|TRBV5-6|.
CASSPNRGNIYGYTF
TGTGCCAGCAGCCCGAACAGGGGAAACATCTATGGCTACACCTTC
>TRBJ1-1|.|TRBV7-9|.
CASSFREGRTEAFF
TGTGCCAGCAGCTTCAGGGAGGGAAGGACTGAAGCTTTCTTT
>TRBJ1-5|.|TRBV7-8|few
CASSLVGGAQVGNQPQHF
TGTGCCAGCAGCTTAGTGGGGGGGGCCCAAGTTGGTAATCAGCCCCAGCATTTT
>TRBJ1-1|.|TRBV2|once
CASSYSGTEAFF
TGTGCCAGCAGTTACAGTGGCACTGAAGCTTTCTTT
>TRBJ2-1|.|TRBV4-2|.
CASSQDLSGSPYEQFF
TGTGCCAGCAGCCAAGACTTATCGGGGTCCCCATATGAGCAGTTCTTC
>TRBJ1-1|TRBD1|TRBV10-2|few
CASRPRDRGDYTEAFF
TGCGCCAGCAGGCCCCGGGACAGGGGGGACTACACTGAAGCTTTCTTT
>TRBJ1-5|.|TRBV27|.
CASSRQGYSNQPQHF
TGTGCCAGCAGCCGGCAGGGATATAGCAATCAGCCCCAGCATTTT
>TRBJ1-2|.|TRBV4-2|.
CASSQDPLELNYGYTF
TGTGCCAGCAGCCAAGATCCCCTTGAACTCAACTATGGCTACACCTTC
>TRBJ1-5|.|TRBV28|.
CASSPSGGVNQPQHF
TGTGCCAGCAGTCCCAGTGGGGGCGTGAATCAGCCCCAGCATTTT
>TRBJ1-5|.|TRBV28|.
CASGGGTLSNQPQHF
TGTGCGAGCGGGGGGGGGACACTGAGCAATCAGCCCCAGCATTTT
>TRBJ1-2|TRBD1|TRBV18|.
CASSPGTGVYYGYTF
TGTGCCAGCTCACCAGGAACAGGGGTCTACTATGGCTACACCTTC
>TRBJ2-1|TRBD2|TRBV9|.
CASSATSGVNNEQFF
TGTGCCAGCAGCGCGACCAGCGGGGTAAACAATGAGCAGTTCTTC
>TRBJ1-5|TRBD1|TRBV30|.
CAWSAGQGDQPQHF
TGTGCCTGGAGTGCGGGACAGGGGGATCAGCCCCAGCATTTT
>TRBJ2-1|.|TRBV19|.
CASSIVRANEQFF
TGTGCCAGTAGTATAGTTCGAGCGAATGAGCAGTTCTTC
>TRBJ1-5|.|TRBV25-1|.
CASIYRVQGNQPQHF
TGTGCCAGCATATACAGGGTGCAGGGGAATCAGCCCCAGCATTTT
>TRBJ1-1|TRBD1|TRBV5-6|.
CASRKGQAFAEAFF
TGTGCCAGCAGGAAGGGACAGGCCTTCGCTGAAGCTTTCTTT
>TRBJ1-1|.|TRBV2|.
CASSPHGGNTEAFF
TGTGCCAGCAGTCCGCACGGGGGGAACACTGAAGCTTTCTTT
>TRBJ1-4|TRBD1|TRBV15|.
CATSEGQGNEKLFF
TGTGCCACCAGTGAGGGACAGGGGAATGAAAAACTGTTTTTT
>TRBJ2-1|TRBD2|TRBV10-3|.
CAISASGEQFF
TGTGCCATCAGTGCTAGCGGGGAGCAGTTCTTC
>TRBJ2-2|TRBD2|TRBV10-3|once
CATLPSGGGELFF
TGTGCCACACTCCCTAGCGGCGGCGGGGAGCTGTTTTTT
>TRBJ2-1|.|TRBV29-1|.
CSVEVNRNEQFF
TGCAGCGTTGAAGTCAATCGGAATGAGCAGTTCTTC
>TRBJ1-6|.|TRBV30|.
CAWSLQYSPLHF
TGTGCCTGGAGTTTACAGTATTCACCCCTCCACTTT
>TRBJ2-1|.|TRBV19|.
CASSTLLGDPRGNEQFF
TGTGCCAGTAGTACCCTCCTGGGGGACCCCAGGGGCAATGAGCAGTTCTTC
>TRBJ1-2|TRBD1|TRBV18|.
CASSPGTGYGYTF
TGTGCCAGCTCACCTGGGACAGGCTATGGCTACACCTTC
>TRBJ1-1|.|TRBV7-9|.
CASSLSNIREGENTEAFF
TGTGCCAGCAGCTTATCGAATATCCGGGAGGGGGAGAACACTGAAGCTTTCTTT
>TRBJ2-3|.|TRBV5-4|once
CASSLARRSSASTDTQYF
TGTGCCAGCAGCTTGGCCCGTCGTAGCTCCGCTAGCACAGATACGCAGTATTTT
>TRBJ2-7|.|TRBV27|.
CASSLGQGLPWEQYF
TGTGCCAGCAGTTTAGGGCAGGGTCTACCCTGGGAGCAGTACTTC